The 22 T cell receptor beta chains listed next were all sequenced from one sample in a study of beta chain features in type 1 diabetes. Broader study findings: When Type 1 diabetes patients were examined, their TCRB CDR3s proved moderately but significantly shorter in all four CD4+ subsets.

The antigens these receptors bind are not known. The sequenced template was cDNA made from the entire isolated RNA. Measured with immunoSEQ multiplex PCR; TCRdb has only the in-frame clones, and not every one. This sample yields nearly 350,000 clones, of which approximately 9.9% are seen a single time; roughly 1% belongs to the top ten. Sequenced: central memory CD4+ T cells from blood. These receptors all stem from a man between 25 and 39 years old with type 1 diabetes.

The CDR3: CASKVLTEAFF. Written as DNA, the CDR3 is TGTGCCAGCAAAGTCCTCACTGAAGCTTTCTTT. The chain combines TRBV6-6 with TRBJ1-1; no clear D gene. The V gene lost 7 bases and the J gene lost 4 bases, with 7 bases spanning the gap. The CDR3 contains 11 residues. CDR1 MNHNY and CDR2 SVGAGI come from the germline V gene (reference sequence).

In regard to this clone: Other DNA sequences in the same sample also yield this CDR3. The chain joins TRBV4-3 to TRBJ1-6, with unresolved D. CDR1 LGHNA and CDR2 YSLEER come from the germline V gene. CDR3 length equals 13 residues. The ends were cut back, 0 bases at V and 10 bases at J, with 7 bases in the middle. The CDR3 sequence is CASSQDVGSPLHF. As DNA, the CDR3 is TGCGCCAGCAGCCAAGACGTCGGGTCACCCCTCCACTTT.

V gene TRBV18 combines with J gene TRBJ1-2, with a possible D match to TRBD1 (5 bases). The V gene lost 6 bases and the J gene lost 3 bases, with 14 bases spanning the gap. The CDR3 sequence is 14 residues long. In germline, CDR1 is KGHSH, CDR2 LQKENI. CDR3 region: CASSSGPGHYGYTF. The CDR3 nucleotides read TGTGCCAGCTCCTCCGGGCCAGGGCACTATGGCTACACCTTC.

There are a few counts of this clone. The gene calls are TRBV14 and TRBJ2-1; 12 nucleotides align to TRBD2. There are 19 residues in the CDR3. V lost 4 bases, J lost 0 bases, and 10 bases stayed unmatched. Per the germline V gene, CDR1 is SGHDN and CDR2 is FVKESK. The CDR3 spells CASSPSSGGAGGSYNEQFF. The CDR3 DNA follows: TGTGCCAGCAGCCCTTCTAGCGGGGGGGCCGGGGGCTCCTACAATGAGCAGTTCTTC.

This clone was found a few times. The chain links TRBV5-6 to TRBJ1-1; unclear D gene. CDR1 is SGHDT, CDR2 YYEEEE, per germline. The CDR3 contains 14 residues. V was shortened by 0 bases and J by 3 bases, with 9 bases between the two germline ends. The CDR3 DNA reads as TGTGCCAGCAGCTTGGTGGGAATATACACTGAAGCTTTCTTT. Its protein product is CASSLVGIYTEAFF.

This clone was counted between two and nine times. The chain joins TRBV5-6 to TRBJ1-2; no clear D. V was clipped by 2 bases and J by 0 bases, with 8 bases between them. This CDR3 is built from 14 residues. In germline, CDR1 is SGHDT, CDR2 YYEEEE. The CDR3 bases are TGTGCCAGCAGCTTCAGAACCGCTAACTATGGCTACACCTTC. This encodes CASSFRTANYGYTF. The entire variable domain, with the rest obtained from reference TRBV5-6 and TRBJ1-2, is as follows: DAGVTQSPTHLIKTRGQQVTLRCSPKSGHDTVSWYQQALGQGPQFIFQYYEEEERQRGNFPDRFSGHQFPNYSSELNVNALLLGDSALYLCASSFRTANYGYTFGSGTRLTVV.

In this sample, this clone turned up a few times. The chain recombines TRBV5-1 with TRBJ2-5; TRBD1 aligns across 7 bases. CDR1 SGHRS and CDR2 YFSETQ come from the germline V gene. Losses at the gene ends were 4 bases for V and 1 base for J; bases not matched to a gene: 7. CDR3 length: 15 residues. Written as DNA, the CDR3 is TGCGCCAGCAGCCCCACCGGACAGGCCCAAGAGACCCAGTACTTC. Residues: CASSPTGQAQETQYF.

The chain links TRBV28 to TRBJ1-5; unclear D gene. Trimming took 5 bases from V and 7 from J, leaving 15 bases between them. Germline lookup yields CDR1 MDHEN and CDR2 SYDVKM. The CDR3 length is 14 residues. This CDR3 reads CASSPLAGSQPQHF. Here the CDR3 DNA reads TGTGCCAGCAGTCCCTTAGCCGGGTCACAGCCCCAGCATTTT.

This chain links TRBV28 with TRBJ1-5, with 7 nucleotides matching TRBD1. Unmatched junction bases numbered 10, after V lost 2 bases and J lost 6 bases. Germline loops: CDR1 MDHEN, CDR2 SYDVKM. The CDR3 loop spans 16 amino acids. In DNA form, the CDR3 reads TGTGCCAGCAGTTTACACCAGGGGGGTTTAGTTCAGCCCCAGCATTTT. Its translation: CASSLHQGGLVQPQHF.

Only a few counts were recorded for this clone. This sequence joins TRBV6-5 and TRBJ1-2; D not certain. V was cut by 4 bases and J by 7 bases, with 7 bases left in between. Germline V gives CDR1 MNHEY, CDR2 SVGAGI. The CDR3 spans 11 residues. CDR3 loop: CASSSSRGYTF. For the CDR3, the DNA is TGTGCCAGCAGTTCGTCGCGTGGCTACACCTTC.

This clone appeared a few times. Here the CDR3 reads CASTLFRRSTNEKLFF. The CDR3 DNA reads as TGTGCCAGCACCCTCTTTCGGCGGTCAACTAATGAAAAACTGTTTTTT. This chain uses TRBV13 with TRBJ1-4; D ambiguous. The CDR3 has 16 residues. V lost 7 bases, J lost 0 bases, and 15 bases lay in between. The germline V gene has CDR1 PRHDT and CDR2 FYEKMQ (reference sequence).

The CDR3 loop reads CASSALGAGFSYEQYF. The CDR3 DNA reads TGTGCCAGCAGTGCCCTGGGAGCGGGGTTCTCCTACGAGCAGTACTTC. V is TRBV28 and J is TRBJ2-7; 7 bases map to TRBD2. The CDR3 sequence is 16 residues long. With V trimmed by 5 bases and J by 0 bases, 10 bases remained unmatched. CDR1 is MDHEN and CDR2 is SYDVKM in the germline V gene.

The table lists this clone with a few counts. J is TRBJ1-2 and V is TRBV4-3; TRBD1 matches at 8 bases. This CDR3 region has 19 residues. CDR1 and CDR2 from the germline V gene are LGHNA and YSLEER. The ends lost 0 bases at V and 8 bases at J; junction bases unmatched: 20. The CDR3 loop reads CASSQDAQAGGHRTGGYTF. In nucleotides, the CDR3 is TGCGCCAGCAGCCAAGATGCGCAGGCAGGGGGCCACCGGACCGGGGGCTACACCTTC.

The chain couples TRBV5-4 to TRBJ1-2, with a weak D call TRBD1 (6 bases). Germline values: CDR1 SGHNT, CDR2 YYREEE (reference sequence). This CDR3 contains 13 residues. V was clipped by 4 bases and J by 4 bases, with 11 bases between them. The CDR3 here is CASSIQGTYGYTF. In DNA form, the CDR3 reads TGTGCCAGCAGCATCCAGGGGACCTATGGCTACACCTTC.

This clone was detected a few times. The rearrangement joins TRBV11-2 to TRBJ2-5; D is undetermined. Deletions cut 1 base from V and 14 bases from J, with 14 bases between. The CDR3 extends over 12 amino acids. The germline gives CDR1 SGHAT, CDR2 FQNNGV. The CDR3 nucleotides are TGTGCCAGCAGCTTAGGACGGCATACCTCTTACTTC. As protein: CASSLGRHTSYF.

This clone was observed a handful of times. The chain combines TRBV19 with TRBJ1-2; D not certain. The CDR3 loop spans 14 amino acids. Trimming removed 3 bases from V and 0 bases from J, with 8 bases in between. Germline CDR1 LNHDA, CDR2 SQIVND (reference sequence). The chain's CDR3 is CASSIAPANYGYTF. DNA of the CDR3: TGTGCCAGTAGTATCGCACCAGCTAACTATGGCTACACCTTC.

This clone was seen repeatedly, ten times or more. The V call is TRBV14, the J call TRBJ2-1, with 7 bases lining up with TRBD2. Germline V lookup: CDR1 SGHDN, CDR2 FVKESK. The trim removed 3 bases at V and 10 bases at J, leaving 6 bases unmatched. The CDR3 loop spans 13 amino acids. The CDR3 is CASSHYQGGEQFF. The CDR3 coding sequence is TGTGCCAGCAGCCATTACCAGGGAGGGGAGCAGTTCTTC.

V and J are TRBV6-5 and TRBJ1-1; a weak D match, TRBD1 (5 bases). V lost 2 bases and J lost 1, with 14 bases in between. The V gene's germline CDR1 is MNHEY and CDR2 SVGAGI. This CDR3 contains 16 residues. DNA of the CDR3: TGTGCCAGCAGTTACGCAGGGTTGGGCAGGAACACTGAAGCTTTCTTT. It specifies CASSYAGLGRNTEAFF.

This clone showed up just a few times. The chain couples TRBV5-1 to TRBJ2-3; 10 positions agree with TRBD1. V was pared by 2 bases and J by 2 bases, with 5 bases of the junction left unmatched. Per the germline V gene, CDR1 is SGHRS and CDR2 is YFSETQ. The CDR3 consists of 16 residues. In nucleotides, the CDR3 is TGCGCCAGCAGCTTAGAGACAGGGGGCCTCACAGATACGCAGTATTTT. This sequence encodes CASSLETGGLTDTQYF.

This chain connects TRBV29-1 to TRBJ2-3; 7 nucleotides align to TRBD2. Germline lookup yields CDR1 SQVTM and CDR2 ANQGSEA. There are 14 residues in the CDR3. With V trimmed by 4 bases and J by 2 bases, 6 bases remained unmatched. CDR3 nucleotides: TGCAGCGTTGCGGAGCGGGGAAACACAGATACGCAGTATTTT. This sequence encodes CSVAERGNTDTQYF.

V usage is TRBV27 and J usage is TRBJ2-5; 8 positions match TRBD2. The CDR3 contains 14 residues. Germline V lookup: CDR1 MNHEY, CDR2 SMNVEV (reference sequence). V was pared by 4 bases and J by 2 bases, with 3 bases of the junction left unmatched. The CDR3 loop is CASSSGGVQETQYF. CDR3 DNA: TGTGCCAGCAGTTCCGGGGGGGTGCAAGAGACCCAGTACTTC.

The chain recombines TRBV9 with TRBJ2-3; the D gene is possibly TRBD1 (6 bases). CDR3 length: 15 residues. The V end lost 0 bases, the J end lost 2 bases, and 10 bases lay between the germline ends. From germline, CDR1 is SGDLS and CDR2 YYNGEE. The chain's CDR3 is CASSVGGRTTDTQYF. The CDR3 bases are TGTGCCAGCAGCGTAGGGGGGCGGACCACAGATACGCAGTATTTT.